A single sample gave rise to the 27 T cell receptor beta chains below, sequenced in a study of neurological immune-mediated disorders (dated by TCRdb to the late 2010s). The library was generated by 5' RACE. The instrument given in TCRdb is Illumina HiSeq 2500. In-frame beta chains were kept once TCRdb had trimmed the public reads at Q25 with fastp and called clones with MiXCR. Each record represents a unique CDR3 protein, reported with the most common genes and DNA among its rows. Across this sample there are about 120,000 distinct CDR3 sequences, with 3% to 3.5% seen only once. Around 1.2% of the sample goes to the ten largest clones. Sequencing used PBMCs. The source is a woman aged 25 to 39 with multiple sclerosis.

This clonotype appeared many times. V and J are TRBV29-1 and TRBJ1-1; D might be TRBD1 (5 bases). The CDR3 loop spans 14 amino acids. The germline V gene encodes CDR1 SQVTM and CDR2 ANQGSEA. V shed 1 base and J shed 1 base, with 10 bases lying between them. The CDR3 DNA sequence: TGCAGCGTTGAAGCCGACAGAGGGAACACTGAAGCTTTCTTT. Translation gives CSVEADRGNTEAFF. The full variable domain, rest sourced from reference TRBV29-1 and TRBJ1-1, is SAVISQKPSRDICQRGTSLTIQCQVDSQVTMMFWYRQQPGQSLTLIATANQGSEATYESGFVIDKFPISRPNLTFSTLTVSNMSPEDSSIYLCSVEADRGNTEAFFGQGTRLTVV.

Of note for this clonotype: It may be a read error: a sequence one base away is much more abundant. The gene calls are TRBV10-3 and TRBJ2-5; TRBD2 matches at 8 bases. Germline V gene sequence: CDR1 ENHRY, CDR2 SYGVKD. The CDR3 spans 16 residues. DNA for the CDR3: TGTGCCATCAGGGGGTTCGAGACTAGCGACCAAGAGACCCATTACTTC. Amino acid sequence: CAIRGFETSDQETHYF.

The table lists this clonotype with many counts. The chain recombines TRBV7-9 with TRBJ2-2, with 8 nucleotides matching TRBD1. Germline trimming cut 5 bases from V and 4 bases from J; bases unmatched to any gene: 9. The germline V gene encodes CDR1 SEHNR and CDR2 FQNEAQ (reference sequence). The CDR3 spans 16 residues. The DNA for the CDR3 is TGTGCCAGCAGCGTCGCGACAGGGGAAGGCACCGGGGAGCTGTTTTTT. Translation: CASSVATGEGTGELFF.

The chain combines TRBV6-5 with TRBJ2-3; D gene uncertain. CDR1 is MNHEY, CDR2 SVGAGI, per germline. The CDR3 sequence is 14 residues long. With 5 bases removed from V and 1 base from J, the gap between germline ends came to 10 bases. CDR3 nucleotide sequence: TGTGCCAGCAGTCTTAGAACCCGCACAGATACGCAGTATTTT. As protein: CASSLRTRTDTQYF.

The V call is TRBV5-1, the J call TRBJ2-7, with a tentative D call TRBD2 (5 bases). This CDR3 contains 14 residues. Germline V gene sequence: CDR1 SGHRS, CDR2 YFSETQ. V lost 4 bases, J lost 0 bases, and 11 bases lay in between. The DNA for the CDR3 is TGCGCCAGCAGCCCGGATGGAGGCTCCTACGAGCAGTACTTC. It is translated as CASSPDGGSYEQYF.

This clonotype was counted ten times or more. The chain combines TRBV5-5 with TRBJ2-5, with 7 bases aligning to TRBD1. CDR3 length: 16 amino acids. Germline-derived CDR1 and CDR2 are SGHKS and YYEKEE (reference sequence). The trim removed 3 bases at V and 4 bases at J, leaving 12 bases unmatched. As DNA, the CDR3 is TGTGCCAGCAGCTCTAGGGACAGTTCAGGGGGAGAGACCCAGTACTTC. This gives the protein CASSSRDSSGGETQYF.

Ten or more counts support this clonotype. J is TRBJ2-1 and V is TRBV5-5; D is possibly TRBD1 (6 bases). Germline V gene sequence: CDR1 SGHKS, CDR2 YYEKEE (reference sequence). V was clipped by 6 bases and J by 11 bases, with 18 bases between them. This CDR3 region has 13 residues. The CDR3 DNA is TGTGCCAGCACCGTACAGGGCGACCTTAAGCAGTTCTTC. This translates into CASTVQGDLKQFF.

At least ten counts were recorded for this clonotype. The chain combines TRBV5-1 with TRBJ2-7; D unresolved. Trimming took 0 bases from V and 3 from J, leaving 10 bases between them. Germline V gene sequence: CDR1 SGHRS, CDR2 YFSETQ. This CDR3 spans 14 amino acids. This CDR3 is CASSLAGKSYEQYF. DNA for the CDR3: TGCGCCAGCAGCTTGGCTGGGAAGAGCTACGAGCAGTACTTC. Combining the CDR3 with reference TRBV5-1 and TRBJ2-7 gives the whole variable domain KAGVTQTPRYLIKTRGQQVTLSCSPISGHRSVSWYQQTPGQGLQFLFEYFSETQRNKGNFPGRFSGRQFSNSRSEMNVSTLELGDSALYLCASSLAGKSYEQYFGPGTRLTVT.

The sample holds many counts of this clonotype. V and J are TRBV12-3 or TRBV12-4 and TRBJ1-3, with a tentative D call TRBD1 (5 bases). CDR3 length: 17 residues. V gave up 8 bases and J gave up 5 bases, with 25 bases separating them. The chain's CDR3 is CASQPSGTHSPRNTIYF. The CDR3 DNA reads as TGTGCCAGCCAACCGTCCGGGACGCATTCCCCCCGAAACACCATATATTTT.

The table lists this clonotype with many counts. The V call is TRBV6-2 or TRBV6-3, the J call TRBJ2-7; D call uncertain. The CDR3 contains 15 residues. V gave up 2 bases and J gave up 1 base, with 12 bases separating them. Germline V gives CDR1 MNHEY, CDR2 SVGEGT. Here the CDR3 DNA reads TGTGCCAGCAGTTACAGCTCAGGCTCTTCCTACGAGCAGTACTTC. Residues: CASSYSSGSSYEQYF.

This clonotype was counted ten times or more. This rearrangement joins TRBV7-9 to TRBJ2-3; D is possibly TRBD2 (6 bases). V was shortened by 5 bases and J by 6 bases, with 12 bases between the two germline ends. The CDR3 consists of 13 residues. From germline, CDR1 is SEHNR and CDR2 FQNEAQ (reference sequence). CDR3 nucleotide sequence: TGTGCCAGCAGCACCGGGACTTCGGATACGCAGTATTTT. This gives the protein CASSTGTSDTQYF.

This clonotype occurred many times. V and J are TRBV5-1 and TRBJ2-7; D is undetermined. CDR3 size: 14 residues. Trimming cost V 4 bases and J 3 bases, with 14 bases left between them. CDR1 is SGHRS, CDR2 YFSETQ, per germline. CDR3 protein: CASSASPRNYEQYF. Here the CDR3 DNA reads TGCGCCAGCAGCGCATCCCCCAGGAACTACGAGCAGTACTTC.

This clonotype occurred many times. V usage is TRBV7-2 and J usage is TRBJ1-3; D is uncertain. Germline lookup yields CDR1 SGHTA and CDR2 FQGNSA. The V and J ends lost 0 bases and 6 bases respectively, with 9 bases between them. The CDR3 totals 14 residues. The CDR3 coding sequence is TGTGCCAGCAGCTTAGCGCACGGAGCAAACACCATATATTTT. The encoded protein is CASSLAHGANTIYF.

This clonotype was seen a handful of times. This rearrangement joins TRBV7-2 to TRBJ1-1; D perhaps matches TRBD1 (5 bases). Looked up from germline, CDR1 is SGHTA and CDR2 is FQGNSA. CDR3 length equals 14 residues. V was clipped by 2 bases and J by 5 bases, with 12 bases between them. In nucleotides, the CDR3 is TGTGCCAGCAGCTTAACGGGGGAATGGACTGAAGCTTTCTTT. Its protein product is CASSLTGEWTEAFF.

This clonotype was recorded many times. The chain uses TRBV27 and TRBJ1-5, with TRBD1 identical over 10 bases. Looked up from germline, CDR1 is MNHEY and CDR2 is SMNVEV (reference sequence). V shed 2 bases and J 5 bases; nucleotides not matched to a gene: 3. The CDR3 totals 15 residues. This CDR3 reads CASSLRTGGDQPQHF. CDR3 nucleotides: TGTGCCAGCAGTTTACGGACAGGGGGTGATCAGCCCCAGCATTTT.

The table lists this clonotype with many counts. The chain is built from TRBV20-1 and TRBJ2-1; 7 positions match TRBD1. The junction had 9 bases not matched to a gene; V was cut back by 1 base and J by 6 bases. The CDR3 spans 15 residues. Germline CDR1 is DFQATT and CDR2 is SNEGSKA (reference sequence). The DNA for the CDR3 is TGCAGTGCTAGAGGATTTTGGGACAGCCTCAATGAGCAGTTCTTC. Translation: CSARGFWDSLNEQFF.

This clonotype was counted a few times. The chain recombines TRBV9 with TRBJ2-7, with D possibly called TRBD1 or TRBD2 (6 bases each). This CDR3 has 15 amino acids. V lost 4 bases and J 2 bases, leaving 16 bases between the germline ends. Germline V gene sequence: CDR1 SGDLS, CDR2 YYNGEE. CDR3 DNA sequence: TGTGCCAGCAGCCCGCCTGGGGGGCTCCCCTACGAGCAGTACTTC. Protein: CASSPPGGLPYEQYF.

This clonotype was seen ten or more times. The genes are TRBV5-1 and TRBJ2-2; D possibly uses TRBD1 or TRBD2 (5 bases each). Between the trimmed V and J ends, which lost 7 bases and 1 base, there was a span of 8 bases. Germline lookup yields CDR1 SGHRS and CDR2 YFSETQ. The CDR3 totals 13 residues. Here the CDR3 DNA reads TGCGCCAGCGGGACCGGGAACACCGGGGAGCTGTTTTTT. It is translated as CASGTGNTGELFF.

At least ten counts were recorded for this clonotype. V and J are TRBV4-1 and TRBJ1-1; tentatively, D is TRBD1 (6 bases). CDR3 size: 17 residues. Trimming shortened V by 0 bases and J by 5 bases, and 19 bases separated the two germline ends. Germline CDR1 MGHRA, CDR2 YSYEKL. This CDR3 reads CASSQEAVAGESTEAFF. For the CDR3, the DNA is TGCGCCAGCAGCCAAGAAGCTGTTGCAGGGGAGAGTACTGAAGCTTTCTTT.

This clonotype was counted at least ten times. The chain links TRBV20-1 to TRBJ2-1, with D unclear. CDR1 DFQATT and CDR2 SNEGSKA come from the germline V gene (reference sequence). V lost 3 bases and J lost 8, with 11 bases in between. The CDR3 is 12 amino acids. The CDR3 loop reads CSASWRTDEQFF. The CDR3, as DNA: TGCAGTGCTAGCTGGCGCACGGATGAGCAGTTCTTC.

The sample holds many counts of this clonotype. The chain is built from TRBV10-2 and TRBJ2-1; the match to TRBD1 covers 9 bases. The V segment lost 4 bases and the J segment 8 bases; nucleotides outside the gene matches: 6. CDR1 and CDR2 from the germline V gene are WSHSY and SAAADI. This CDR3 region has 14 residues. The CDR3: CASSGTQGADEQFF. Written as DNA, the CDR3 is TGCGCCAGCAGTGGGACACAGGGGGCCGATGAGCAGTTCTTC.

This clonotype was detected many times. The V call is TRBV12-3 or TRBV12-4, the J call TRBJ2-1, with D possibly being TRBD2 (7 bases). V was trimmed by 2 bases and J by 10 bases, leaving 9 bases between them. The CDR3 sequence is 12 residues long. The DNA for the CDR3 is TGTGCCAGCAGTTTATCGGGGGGCGAGCAGTTCTTC. It translates to CASSLSGGEQFF.

At least ten counts were recorded for this clonotype. V and J are TRBV4-3 and TRBJ2-3, with 10 bases matching TRBD2. The CDR3 sequence is 17 residues long. J lost 3 bases, V lost 0 bases, and 6 bases had no gene match. Germline V gene sequence: CDR1 LGHNA, CDR2 YSLEER. DNA of the CDR3: TGCGCCAGCAGCCAAGATGCAGCGGGAGGGCCGACAGATACGCAGTATTTT. The encoded protein is CASSQDAAGGPTDTQYF.

This clonotype was detected ten times or more. One end of the junction is discordant with germline, which a read error may explain. The V and J genes are TRBV5-1 and TRBJ1-1; TRBD1 agrees at 8 bases. The CDR3 is made up of 13 amino acids. Germline V CDR1 and CDR2: SGHRS, YFSETQ. In DNA, the CDR3 is TGTGCCAGCAGCTTAGACAGGGGAACTGAAGCTTTCTTT. It is translated as CASSLDRGTEAFF.

Remarks on this clonotype: This may stem from a read error, because a much larger clone lies one nucleotide away. The chain combines TRBV20-1 with TRBJ2-5, with 14 bases aligning to TRBD2. Germline V CDR1 and CDR2: DFQATT, SNEGSKA (reference sequence). The CDR3 contains 16 residues. The CDR3 spells CSARRLAGGDVGTKYF. CDR3 DNA: TGCAGTGCTAGACGACTAGCGGGAGGGGACGTGGGGACCAAGTACTTC.

This clonotype was seen repeatedly, ten times or more. The chain employs TRBV20-1 and TRBJ2-3, with 9 nucleotides matching TRBD2. This CDR3 has 14 residues. Germline V gene sequence: CDR1 DFQATT, CDR2 SNEGSKA (reference sequence). The ends lost 2 bases at V and 3 bases at J; junction bases unmatched: 3. This CDR3 is CSARLAGNTDTQYF. DNA of the CDR3: TGCAGTGCTAGACTAGCGGGGAATACAGATACGCAGTATTTT.

This clonotype was counted many times. The chain joins TRBV27 to TRBJ2-7; the D gene could be TRBD1 or TRBD2 (5 bases each). From germline, CDR1 is MNHEY and CDR2 SMNVEV (reference sequence). Trimming left V 5 bases short and J 2 bases short, with 19 bases between. There are 16 residues in the CDR3. The chain's CDR3 is CASSPLLGTETYEQYF. The CDR3 DNA is TGTGCCAGCAGTCCCTTGCTCGGGACGGAGACCTACGAGCAGTACTTC.